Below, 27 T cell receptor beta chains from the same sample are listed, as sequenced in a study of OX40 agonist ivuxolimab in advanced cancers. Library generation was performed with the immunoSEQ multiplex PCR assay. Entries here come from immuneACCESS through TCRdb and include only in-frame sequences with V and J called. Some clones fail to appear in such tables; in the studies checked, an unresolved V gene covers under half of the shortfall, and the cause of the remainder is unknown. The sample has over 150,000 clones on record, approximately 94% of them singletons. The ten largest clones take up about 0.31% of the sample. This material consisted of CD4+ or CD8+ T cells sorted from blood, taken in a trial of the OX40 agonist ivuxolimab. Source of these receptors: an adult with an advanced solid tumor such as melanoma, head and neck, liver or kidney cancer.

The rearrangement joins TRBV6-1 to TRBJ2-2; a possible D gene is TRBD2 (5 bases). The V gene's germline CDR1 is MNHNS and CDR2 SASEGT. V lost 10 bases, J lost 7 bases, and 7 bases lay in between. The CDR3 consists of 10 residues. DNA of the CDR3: TGTGCCACCCGGGGCGGGGAGCTGTTTTTT. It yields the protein CATRGGELFF.

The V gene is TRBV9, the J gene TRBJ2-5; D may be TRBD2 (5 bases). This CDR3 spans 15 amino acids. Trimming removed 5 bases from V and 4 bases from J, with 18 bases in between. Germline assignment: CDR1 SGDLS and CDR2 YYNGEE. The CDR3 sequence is CASRKSGTDGETQYF. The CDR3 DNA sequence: TGTGCCAGCAGAAAATCGGGAACCGACGGAGAGACCCAGTACTTC.

The CDR3 DNA sequence: TGCAGCGTGCGATTAGCAACTAATGAAAAACTGTTTTTT. Translated, it gives CSVRLATNEKLFF. The V gene is TRBV29-1, the J gene TRBJ1-4; no definite D call. This CDR3 comprises 13 residues. Deletions cut 6 bases from V and 0 bases from J, with 8 bases between. Germline assignment: CDR1 SQVTM and CDR2 ANQGSEA.

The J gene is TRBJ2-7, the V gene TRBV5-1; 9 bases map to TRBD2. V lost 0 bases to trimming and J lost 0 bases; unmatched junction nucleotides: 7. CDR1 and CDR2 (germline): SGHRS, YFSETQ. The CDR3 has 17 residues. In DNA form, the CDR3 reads TGCGCCAGCAGCTTGGCGACTAGCGGTAAAAGCTCCTACGAGCAGTACTTC. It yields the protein CASSLATSGKSSYEQYF.

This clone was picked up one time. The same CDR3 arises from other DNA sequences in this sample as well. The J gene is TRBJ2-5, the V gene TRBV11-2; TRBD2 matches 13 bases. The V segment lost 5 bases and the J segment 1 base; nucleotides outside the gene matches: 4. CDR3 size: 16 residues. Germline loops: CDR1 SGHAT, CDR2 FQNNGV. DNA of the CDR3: TGTGCCAGCAGCCCGCGACTAGCGGGGGGCCAAGAGACCCAGTACTTC. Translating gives CASSPRLAGGQETQYF.

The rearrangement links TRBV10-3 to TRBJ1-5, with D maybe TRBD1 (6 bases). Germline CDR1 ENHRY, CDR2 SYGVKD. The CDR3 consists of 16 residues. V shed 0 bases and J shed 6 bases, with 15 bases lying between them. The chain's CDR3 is CAISESEGGASQPQHF. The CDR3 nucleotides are TGTGCCATCAGTGAGTCAGAGGGGGGGGCCAGTCAGCCCCAGCATTTT.

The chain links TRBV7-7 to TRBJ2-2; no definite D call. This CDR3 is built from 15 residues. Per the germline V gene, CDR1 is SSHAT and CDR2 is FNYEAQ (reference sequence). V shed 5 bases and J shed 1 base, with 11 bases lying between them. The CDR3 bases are TGTGCCAGCAGCCGAATGGATGGGAACACCGGGGAGCTGTTTTTT. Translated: CASSRMDGNTGELFF.

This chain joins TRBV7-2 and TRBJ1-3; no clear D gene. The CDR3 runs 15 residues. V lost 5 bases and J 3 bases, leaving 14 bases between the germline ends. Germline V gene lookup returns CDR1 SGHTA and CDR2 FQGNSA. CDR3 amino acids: CASSVAMGSGNTIYF. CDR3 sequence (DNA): TGTGCCAGCAGCGTCGCAATGGGCAGTGGAAACACCATATATTTT.

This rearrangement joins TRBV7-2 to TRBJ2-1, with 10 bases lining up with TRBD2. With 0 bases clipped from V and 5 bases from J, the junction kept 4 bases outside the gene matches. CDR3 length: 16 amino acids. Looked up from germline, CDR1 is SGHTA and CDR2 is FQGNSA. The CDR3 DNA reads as TGTGCCAGCAGCTTAGCCCTAGCGGGGGTGAACAATGAGCAGTTCTTC. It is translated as CASSLALAGVNNEQFF.

CDR3 region: CASSLWTANTGELFF. CDR3 nucleotide sequence: TGTGCCAGCAGCTTATGGACCGCGAACACCGGGGAGCTGTTTTTT. J is TRBJ2-2 and V is TRBV7-9; no clear D gene. The CDR3 totals 15 residues. V lost 2 bases and J 0 bases, leaving 7 bases between the germline ends. CDR1 is SEHNR, CDR2 FQNEAQ, per germline (reference sequence).

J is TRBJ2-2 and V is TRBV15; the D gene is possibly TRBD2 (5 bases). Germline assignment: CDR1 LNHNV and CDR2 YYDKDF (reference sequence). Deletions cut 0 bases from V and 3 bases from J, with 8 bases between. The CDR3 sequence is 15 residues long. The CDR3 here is CATSREGRDTGELFF. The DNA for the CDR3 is TGTGCCACCAGCAGAGAAGGGCGGGACACCGGGGAGCTGTTTTTT. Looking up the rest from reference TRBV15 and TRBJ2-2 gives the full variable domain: DAMVIQNPRYQVTQFGKPVTLSCSQTLNHNVMYWYQQKSSQAPKLLFHYYDKDFNNEADTPDNFQSRRPNTSFCFLDIRSPGLGDTAMYLCATSREGRDTGELFFGEGSRLTVL.

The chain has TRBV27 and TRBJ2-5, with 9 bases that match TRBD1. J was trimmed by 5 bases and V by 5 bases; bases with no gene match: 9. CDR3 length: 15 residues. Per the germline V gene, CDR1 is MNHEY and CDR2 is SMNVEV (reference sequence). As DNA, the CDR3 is TGTGCCAGCAGTCGACTGGGACAGGGTGGGGAGACCCAGTACTTC. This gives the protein CASSRLGQGGETQYF.

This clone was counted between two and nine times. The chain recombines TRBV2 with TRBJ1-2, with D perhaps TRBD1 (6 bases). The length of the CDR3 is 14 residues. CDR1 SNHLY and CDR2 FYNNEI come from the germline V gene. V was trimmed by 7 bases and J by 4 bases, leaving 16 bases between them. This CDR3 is CASTGDRQAYGYTF. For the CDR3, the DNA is TGTGCCAGCACAGGCGACAGACAGGCCTATGGCTACACCTTC.

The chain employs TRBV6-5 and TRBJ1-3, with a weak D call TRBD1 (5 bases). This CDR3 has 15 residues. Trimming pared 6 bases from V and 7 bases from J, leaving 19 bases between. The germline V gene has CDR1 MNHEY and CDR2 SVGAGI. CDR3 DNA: TGTGCCAGCAGCCCTTTGGGGGGGGAGATGAACACCATATATTTT. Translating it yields CASSPLGGEMNTIYF.

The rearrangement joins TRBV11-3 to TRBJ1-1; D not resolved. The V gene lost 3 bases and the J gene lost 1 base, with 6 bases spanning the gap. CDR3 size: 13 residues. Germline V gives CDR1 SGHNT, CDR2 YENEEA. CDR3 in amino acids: CASSFTENTEAFF. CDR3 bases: TGTGCCAGCAGCTTTACAGAGAACACTGAAGCTTTCTTT.

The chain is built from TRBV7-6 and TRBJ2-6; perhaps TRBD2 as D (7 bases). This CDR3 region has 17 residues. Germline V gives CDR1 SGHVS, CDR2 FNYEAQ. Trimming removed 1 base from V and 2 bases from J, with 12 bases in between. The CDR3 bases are TGTGCCAGCAGCTTAGAGGCGGGGGCGGCTGGGGCCAACGTCCTGACTTTC. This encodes CASSLEAGAAGANVLTF.

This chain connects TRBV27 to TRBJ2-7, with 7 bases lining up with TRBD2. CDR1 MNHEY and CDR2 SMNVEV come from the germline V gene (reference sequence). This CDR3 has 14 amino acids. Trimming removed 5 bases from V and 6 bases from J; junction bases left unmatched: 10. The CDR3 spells CASSRGGGLREQYF. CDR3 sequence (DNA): TGTGCCAGCAGTCGTGGGGGGGGGTTACGCGAGCAGTACTTC.

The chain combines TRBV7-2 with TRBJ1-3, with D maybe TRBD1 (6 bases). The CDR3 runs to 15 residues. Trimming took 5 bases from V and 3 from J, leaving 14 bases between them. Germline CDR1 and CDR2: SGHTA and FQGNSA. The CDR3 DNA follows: TGTGCCAGCAGCCCCCAGACAGGCGTTGGAAACACCATATATTTT. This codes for CASSPQTGVGNTIYF.

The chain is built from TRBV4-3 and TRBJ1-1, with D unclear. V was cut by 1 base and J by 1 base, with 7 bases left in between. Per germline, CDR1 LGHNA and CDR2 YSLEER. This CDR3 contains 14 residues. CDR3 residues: CASSQGRQNTEAFF. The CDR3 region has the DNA TGCGCCAGCAGCCAAGGGAGACAGAACACTGAAGCTTTCTTT.

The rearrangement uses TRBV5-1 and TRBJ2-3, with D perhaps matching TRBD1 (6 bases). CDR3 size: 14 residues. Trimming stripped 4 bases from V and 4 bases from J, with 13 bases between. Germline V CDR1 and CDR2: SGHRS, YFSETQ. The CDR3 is CASSTTGIPDTQYF. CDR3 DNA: TGCGCCAGCAGCACCACAGGGATCCCAGATACGCAGTATTTT.

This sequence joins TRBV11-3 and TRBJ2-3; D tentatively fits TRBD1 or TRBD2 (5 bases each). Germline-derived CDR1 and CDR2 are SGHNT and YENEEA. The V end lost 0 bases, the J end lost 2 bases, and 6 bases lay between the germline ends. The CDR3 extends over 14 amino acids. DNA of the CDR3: TGTGCCAGCAGCTTAGAGGGGGACACAGATACGCAGTATTTT. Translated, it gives CASSLEGDTDTQYF.

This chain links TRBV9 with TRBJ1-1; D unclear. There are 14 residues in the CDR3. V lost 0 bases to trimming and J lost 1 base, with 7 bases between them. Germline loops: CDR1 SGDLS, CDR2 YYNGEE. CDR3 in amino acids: CASSVDLGNTEAFF. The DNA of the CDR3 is TGTGCCAGCAGCGTAGATCTCGGGAACACTGAAGCTTTCTTT.

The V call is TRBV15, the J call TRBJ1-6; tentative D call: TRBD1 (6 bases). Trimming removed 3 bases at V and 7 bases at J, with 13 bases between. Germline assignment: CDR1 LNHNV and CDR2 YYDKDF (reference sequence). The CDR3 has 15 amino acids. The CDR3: CATSSFPGANSPLHF. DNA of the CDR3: TGTGCCACCAGCAGCTTCCCGGGGGCCAATTCACCCCTCCACTTT.

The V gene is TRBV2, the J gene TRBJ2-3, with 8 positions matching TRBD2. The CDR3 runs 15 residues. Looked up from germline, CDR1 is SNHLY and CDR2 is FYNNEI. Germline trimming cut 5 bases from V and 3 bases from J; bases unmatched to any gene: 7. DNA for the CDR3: TGTGCCAGCAGTCGAGAAGCGGGAGTGACAGATACGCAGTATTTT. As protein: CASSREAGVTDTQYF.

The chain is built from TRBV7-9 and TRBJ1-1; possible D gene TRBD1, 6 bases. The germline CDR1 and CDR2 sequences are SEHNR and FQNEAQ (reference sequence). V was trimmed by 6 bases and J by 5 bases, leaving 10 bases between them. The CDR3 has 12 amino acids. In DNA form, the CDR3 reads TGTGCCAGCAGTATCAGGGGAACTGAAGCTTTCTTT. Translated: CASSIRGTEAFF.

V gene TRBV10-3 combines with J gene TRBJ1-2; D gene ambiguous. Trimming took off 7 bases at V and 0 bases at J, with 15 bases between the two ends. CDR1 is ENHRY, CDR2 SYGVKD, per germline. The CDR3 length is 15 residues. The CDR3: CAIKRKGSSNYGYTF. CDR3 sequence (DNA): TGTGCCATCAAACGGAAAGGATCGTCTAACTATGGCTACACCTTC.

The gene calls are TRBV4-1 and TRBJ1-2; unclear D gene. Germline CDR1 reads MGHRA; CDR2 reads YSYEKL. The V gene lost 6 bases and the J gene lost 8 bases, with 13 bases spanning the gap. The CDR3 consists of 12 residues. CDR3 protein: CASRIPMGGYTF. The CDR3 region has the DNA TGCGCCAGCAGGATTCCAATGGGCGGCTACACCTTC.